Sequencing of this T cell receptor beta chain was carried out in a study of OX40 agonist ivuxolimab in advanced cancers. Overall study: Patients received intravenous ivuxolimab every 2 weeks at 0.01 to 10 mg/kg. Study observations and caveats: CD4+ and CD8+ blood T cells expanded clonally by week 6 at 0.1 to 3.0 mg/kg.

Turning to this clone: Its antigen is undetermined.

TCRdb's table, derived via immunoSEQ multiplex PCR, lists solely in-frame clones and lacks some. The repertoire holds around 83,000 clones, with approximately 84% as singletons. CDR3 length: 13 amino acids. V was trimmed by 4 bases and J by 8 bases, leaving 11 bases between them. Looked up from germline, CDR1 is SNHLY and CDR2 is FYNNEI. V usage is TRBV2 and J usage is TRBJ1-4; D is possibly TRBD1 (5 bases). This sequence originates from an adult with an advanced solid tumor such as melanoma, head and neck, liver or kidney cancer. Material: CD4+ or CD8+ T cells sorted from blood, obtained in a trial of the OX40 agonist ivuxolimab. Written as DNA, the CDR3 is TGTGCCAGCAGTGGGGGGGAAAGGGAAAAACTGTTTTTT. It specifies CASSGGEREKLFF.